This T cell receptor beta chain was recorded in a study of PD-L1 blockade in urothelial cancer. Study context: Blood was subjected to analysis at 3 weeks (second dose) and 6 weeks following treatment start. Across blood samples, T cells had a median count of 141,255.

The length of the CDR3 is 13 residues. V trimming: 5 bases; J trimming: 12 bases; junction bases outside the gene matches: 12. CDR1 is SGHAT and CDR2 is FQNNGV in the germline V gene. Time point here: peripheral blood 6 weeks after treatment start. Profiling relied on immunoSEQ multiplex PCR, and the TCRdb table lists in-frame clones only, not all of them. Of 95,000 to 150,000 clones detected, more than 75% appear once; the ten largest clones hold 2.4%. The source of this sequence is a man aged 45-65 years with urothelial cancer. V is TRBV11-2 and J is TRBJ2-7; 8 bases match TRBD2. This specimen was PBMCs, taken around atezolizumab (anti-PD-L1) treatment. The DNA of the CDR3 is TGTGCCAGCAGCCCAGGGACTAGGGAGGATCCGTACTTC. Encoded protein: CASSPGTREDPYF.